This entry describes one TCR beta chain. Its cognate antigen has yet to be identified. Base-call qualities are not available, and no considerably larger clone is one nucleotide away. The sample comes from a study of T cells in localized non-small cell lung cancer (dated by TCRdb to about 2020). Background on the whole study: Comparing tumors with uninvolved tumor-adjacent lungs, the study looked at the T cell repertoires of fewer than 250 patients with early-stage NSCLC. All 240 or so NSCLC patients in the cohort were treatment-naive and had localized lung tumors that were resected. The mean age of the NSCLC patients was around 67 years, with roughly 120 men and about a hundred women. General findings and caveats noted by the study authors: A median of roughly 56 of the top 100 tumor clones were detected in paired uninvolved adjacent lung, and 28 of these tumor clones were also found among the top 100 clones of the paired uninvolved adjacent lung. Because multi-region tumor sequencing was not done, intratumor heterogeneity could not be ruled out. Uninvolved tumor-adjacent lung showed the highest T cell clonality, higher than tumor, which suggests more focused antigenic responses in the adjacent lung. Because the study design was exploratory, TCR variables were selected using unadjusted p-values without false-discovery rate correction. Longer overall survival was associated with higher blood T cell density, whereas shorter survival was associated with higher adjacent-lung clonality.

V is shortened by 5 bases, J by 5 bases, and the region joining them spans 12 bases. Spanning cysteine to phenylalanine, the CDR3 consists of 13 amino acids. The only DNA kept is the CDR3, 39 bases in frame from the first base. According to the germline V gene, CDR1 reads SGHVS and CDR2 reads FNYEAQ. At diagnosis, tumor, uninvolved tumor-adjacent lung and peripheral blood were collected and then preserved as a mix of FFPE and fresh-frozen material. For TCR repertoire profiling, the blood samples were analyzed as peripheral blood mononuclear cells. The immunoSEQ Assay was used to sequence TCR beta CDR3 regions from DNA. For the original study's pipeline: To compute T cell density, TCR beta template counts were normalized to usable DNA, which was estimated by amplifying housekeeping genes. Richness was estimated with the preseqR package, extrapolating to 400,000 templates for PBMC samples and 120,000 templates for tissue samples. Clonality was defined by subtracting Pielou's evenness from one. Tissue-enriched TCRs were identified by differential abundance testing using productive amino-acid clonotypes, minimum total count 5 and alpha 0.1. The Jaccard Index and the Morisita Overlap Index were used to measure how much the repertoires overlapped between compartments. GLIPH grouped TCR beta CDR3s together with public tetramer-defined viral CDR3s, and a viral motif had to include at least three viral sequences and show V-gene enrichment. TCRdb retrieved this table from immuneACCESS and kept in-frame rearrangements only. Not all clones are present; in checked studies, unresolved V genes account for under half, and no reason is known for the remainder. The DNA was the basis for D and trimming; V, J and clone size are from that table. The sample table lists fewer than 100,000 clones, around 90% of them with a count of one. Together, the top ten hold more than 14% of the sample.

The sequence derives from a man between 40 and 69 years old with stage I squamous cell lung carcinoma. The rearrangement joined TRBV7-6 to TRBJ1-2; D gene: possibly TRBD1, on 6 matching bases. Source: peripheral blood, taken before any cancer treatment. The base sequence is TGTGCCAGCAGCCGGGACAAGGGTTATGGCTACACCTTC. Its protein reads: CASSRDKGYGYTF.